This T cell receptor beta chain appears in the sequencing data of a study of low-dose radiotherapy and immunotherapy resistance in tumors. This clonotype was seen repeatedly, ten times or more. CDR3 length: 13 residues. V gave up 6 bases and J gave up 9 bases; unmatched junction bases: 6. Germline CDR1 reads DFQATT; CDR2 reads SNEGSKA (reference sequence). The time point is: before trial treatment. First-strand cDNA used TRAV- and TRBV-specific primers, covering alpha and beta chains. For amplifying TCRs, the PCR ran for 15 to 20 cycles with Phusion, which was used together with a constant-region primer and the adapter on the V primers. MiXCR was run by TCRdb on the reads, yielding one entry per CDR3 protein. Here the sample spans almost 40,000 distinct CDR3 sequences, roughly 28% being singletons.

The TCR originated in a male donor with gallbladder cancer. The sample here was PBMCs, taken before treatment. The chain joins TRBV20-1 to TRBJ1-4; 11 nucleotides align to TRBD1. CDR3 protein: CSAGGTGGKKLFF. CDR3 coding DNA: TGCAGTGCCGGTGGGACAGGGGGGAAAAAACTGTTTTTT.